One TCR beta chain is described in this entry. This sample was taken from a study of control samples from healthy donors and cancer patients. Here immunoSEQ multiplex PCR was the method, and the copy in TCRdb shows in-frame clones only, minus some. The table shows 150,000 to 200,000 clones, with around 90% occurring only once. CDR1 is MGHRA and CDR2 is YSYEKL in the germline V gene. Trimming pared 1 base from V and 3 bases from J, leaving 10 bases between. The CDR3 spans 14 residues. The J gene is TRBJ2-7, the V gene TRBV4-1, with D hard to call. This TCR came from a woman between 25 and 40 years old in good health. Sequencing used blood. The CDR3 region has the DNA TGCGCCAGCAGCCAAGCGGCCCAGAACTACGAGCAGTACTTC. It yields the protein CASSQAAQNYEQYF.